This TCR beta chain came from a study of tumor-infiltrating lymphocytes in primary liver carcinoma. Background on the study: The number of productive TCRbeta reads per sample ranged from roughly 3.5 to 7.13 million and was similar across tissue types.

V was pared by 0 bases and J by 7 bases, with 13 bases between. The germline V gene has CDR1 MGHRA and CDR2 YSYEKL. This CDR3 contains 15 residues. This clonotype was detected a few times. The antigen remains undetermined. The blood RNA (from unsorted whole blood) was obtained, and germline DNA was also extracted. Chronic HBV infection, untreated so far, was present in the patients. cDNA specific to TCR beta was made from 500 ng of total RNA, with a constant-region primer employed for priming. Each TCR beta library was derived from three nested multiplex PCR rounds that employed slightly modified ARM-PCR. The opening two PCR rounds, around 9 cycles each, paired TRBV1-TRBV30 forward primers with a C-beta reverse primer. TCRdb ran MiXCR on the multiplex PCR reads and lists one entry per CDR3 protein. This sample has about 330,000 distinct CDR3 sequences, with around three fifths found just once. General study findings and limits: The bulk unsorted samples meant that CD4+ and CD8+ repertoires went uncompared. The 250 largest clones made up significantly more of tumor than blood repertoires (p = 0.039).

This chain connects TRBV4-1 to TRBJ2-1; no reliable D call. The source is a man between 40 and 49 years old with primary liver carcinoma and hepatitis B virus infection. The sample taken for sequencing was peripheral blood. For the CDR3, the DNA is TGCGCCAGCAGCCAAGATGGAGAACCTTTGAATGAGCAGTTCTTC. Its translation is CASSQDGEPLNEQFF.